The rows below give T cell receptor beta chains drawn from one sample of a study of beta chain features in type 1 diabetes. Libraries were prepared by immunoSEQ multiplex PCR; TCRdb keeps only in-frame clonotypes and omits some of them. The sample has hundreds of thousands of clones, over 12% seen once. The sequenced sample consisted of naive CD4+ T cells from blood. Receptors originate from a man between 18 and 35 years old with type 1 diabetes. The conserved cysteine and the conserved F or W are not part of the CDR3 here. The order of the fields is D gene, J gene, V gene, CDR3 protein. A D gene is named only where the DNA matches it firmly.

D gene: .; J gene: TRBJ2-3; V gene: TRBV7-9; CDR3 protein: ASSLARADTQY
D gene: TRBD1; J gene: TRBJ1-3; V gene: TRBV5-1; CDR3 protein: ASSRRTGQDSGNTIY
D gene: .; J gene: TRBJ1-1; V gene: TRBV28; CDR3 protein: ASTSNTEAF
D gene: .; J gene: TRBJ2-5; V gene: TRBV19; CDR3 protein: ASSINGRVETQY
D gene: .; J gene: TRBJ2-7; V gene: TRBV13; CDR3 protein: ASSSPVNYEQY
D gene: .; J gene: TRBJ2-7; V gene: TRBV7-8; CDR3 protein: ASSLTETAPGDEQY
D gene: .; J gene: TRBJ2-2; V gene: TRBV29-1; CDR3 protein: SARGHASNTGELF
D gene: TRBD2; J gene: TRBJ2-5; V gene: TRBV27; CDR3 protein: ASSFDGRGREAQY
D gene: .; J gene: TRBJ1-2; V gene: TRBV28; CDR3 protein: ASSFGAQSRLIYGYT
D gene: .; J gene: TRBJ2-7; V gene: TRBV5-1; CDR3 protein: ASSLVADTYEQY
D gene: .; J gene: TRBJ2-7; V gene: TRBV10-3; CDR3 protein: AISGGRWGSDEQY
D gene: TRBD1; J gene: TRBJ2-7; V gene: TRBV29-1; CDR3 protein: SVARDRGFEQY
D gene: TRBD2; J gene: TRBJ2-3; V gene: TRBV4-1; CDR3 protein: ASSLRLAGVTDTQY
D gene: .; J gene: TRBJ2-1; V gene: TRBV30; CDR3 protein: AWNPARTGRSSYNEQF
D gene: .; J gene: TRBJ2-7; V gene: TRBV4-3; CDR3 protein: ASSQGGAGSFSYEQY
D gene: .; J gene: TRBJ2-7; V gene: TRBV5-1; CDR3 protein: ASSDSWNSYEQY
D gene: TRBD1; J gene: TRBJ1-4; V gene: TRBV29-1; CDR3 protein: SAEGQFDEKLF
D gene: TRBD2; J gene: TRBJ2-1; V gene: TRBV25-1; CDR3 protein: ASSEYRGVAGEHNEQF
D gene: TRBD1; J gene: TRBJ2-7; V gene: TRBV10-3; CDR3 protein: AISESGGGDEQY
D gene: .; J gene: TRBJ2-3; V gene: TRBV5-1; CDR3 protein: ASSFTGGTDTQY
D gene: TRBD2; J gene: TRBJ2-5; V gene: TRBV4-3; CDR3 protein: ASSLARLAGGRETQY
D gene: .; J gene: TRBJ1-2; V gene: TRBV4-1; CDR3 protein: ASSQLSLYGYT
D gene: .; J gene: TRBJ1-1; V gene: TRBV5-4; CDR3 protein: ASSFPRTEAF
D gene: TRBD1; J gene: TRBJ2-3; V gene: TRBV7-9; CDR3 protein: ASSYQRTGDPTDTQY
D gene: TRBD1; J gene: TRBJ1-2; V gene: TRBV7-9; CDR3 protein: ASGDRGQGTTYT
D gene: TRBD2; J gene: TRBJ2-3; V gene: TRBV4-2; CDR3 protein: ASSSARTSGIKDTQY
D gene: TRBD2; J gene: TRBJ2-2; V gene: TRBV29-1; CDR3 protein: SVAWGLPTGELF
D gene: .; J gene: TRBJ1-1; V gene: TRBV2; CDR3 protein: ASSEGRAF
D gene: .; J gene: TRBJ2-1; V gene: TRBV4-1; CDR3 protein: ASSQGGTQNNEQF
D gene: TRBD2; J gene: TRBJ2-1; V gene: TRBV7-7; CDR3 protein: ASSLGTSNRDEQF
D gene: .; J gene: TRBJ2-3; V gene: TRBV9; CDR3 protein: ASSVKVEVDTQY
D gene: .; J gene: TRBJ2-5; V gene: TRBV28; CDR3 protein: ASSLLPETQY
D gene: TRBD2; J gene: TRBJ2-7; V gene: TRBV11-2; CDR3 protein: ASSLAGGNYEQY
D gene: .; J gene: TRBJ2-1; V gene: TRBV11-1; CDR3 protein: ASSSLGLRQQF
D gene: .; J gene: TRBJ1-2; V gene: TRBV6-5; CDR3 protein: ASRAVDYGYT
D gene: .; J gene: TRBJ1-4; V gene: TRBV18; CDR3 protein: ASSQNRDNEKLF
D gene: TRBD2; J gene: TRBJ2-5; V gene: TRBV7-2; CDR3 protein: ASSLTSGETQY
D gene: .; J gene: TRBJ2-6; V gene: TRBV30; CDR3 protein: AWTRRPGANVLT
D gene: .; J gene: TRBJ1-4; V gene: TRBV13; CDR3 protein: ASSLGWDPKLF
D gene: .; J gene: TRBJ1-1; V gene: TRBV30; CDR3 protein: AWSSRPGSEAF